This paragraph reports one T cell receptor (beta chain). The target antigen is unknown. The data were taken from a study of regulatory dendritic cells for organ transplantation. Trimming took 7 bases from V and 2 from J, leaving 14 bases between them. CDR1 and CDR2 from the germline V gene are SGDLS and YYNGEE. CDR3 length: 14 residues. Only in-frame clones appear in the TCRdb table, and some are missing; sequencing was by immunoSEQ multiplex PCR. Here the sample spans about 29,000 clones, about 80% being singletons. Study-level findings and limits: Considerable individual heterogeneity was seen in alloreactive memory CD8+ T cells.

This chain uses TRBV9 with TRBJ2-3; D is unclear. The sequence derives from a human donor in good health. Sequencing was performed on memory CD4+ T cells from blood. Subset given: CD45RO+ memory T cells. CDR3 sequence reads: CASAKMGSTDTQYF. CDR3 in DNA: TGTGCCAGCGCGAAGATGGGCTCCACAGATACGCAGTATTTT. The variable domain in full, with the rest retrieved from reference TRBV9 and TRBJ2-3, is DSGVTQTPKHLITATGQRVTLRCSPRSGDLSVYWYQQSLDQGLQFLIQYYNGEERAKGNILERFSAQQFPDLHSELNLSSLELGDSALYFCASAKMGSTDTQYFGPGTRLTVL.